This TCR beta chain originates from a study of chemoradiotherapy in HPV16-positive cancers. The overall study: A couple of HPV16-positive patients' cells yielded candidate HPV-specific clones and common motifs. Study-level findings and limits: Candidate HPV-specific clones and E7-related TCR motifs grew in tumor during treatment. Better recurrence-free survival went with HPV-responsive T-cell expansion in HPV16-positive patients.

Repeated repertoire sampling spanned the course of chemoradiotherapy. Concerning this clone itself: Its antigen remains unidentified.

V lost 6 bases to trimming and J lost 5 bases, with 13 bases between them. CDR3 size: 13 residues. In germline, CDR1 is MNHNS, CDR2 SASEGT. Generated by immunoSEQ multiplex PCR, the TCRdb table keeps only in-frame clones and is missing some. The sample contains some 13,000 clones, around nine tenths of which appear only once. The chain recombines TRBV6-1 with TRBJ2-5, with D perhaps TRBD1 or TRBD2 (7 bases each). The input for sequencing was blood, taken from a patient who underwent chemoradiotherapy. This clonotype was obtained from a human donor with HPV-associated anogenital cancer. CDR3 in amino acids: CASSARGGETQYF. The DNA of the CDR3 is TGTGCCAGCAGCGCCAGGGGGGGGGAGACCCAGTACTTC.